What follows are 9 T cell receptor beta chains derived from one specimen sequenced in a study of long-term antiretroviral therapy in people with HIV. The authors ran the immunoSEQ assay, v3.0, at survey level. The protocol was immunoSEQ multiplex PCR, while the TCRdb copy is restricted to in-frame clones and leaves out a portion. Of about 12,000 clones in the sample, 88% are singletons; the top ten hold 20% to 25%. Sequenced material: unsorted PBMCs, taken 2.1 years after starting antiretroviral therapy. These receptors originate from a woman in her forties with HIV.

The chain is built from TRBV11-2 and TRBJ2-7; 9 nucleotides line up with TRBD2. This CDR3 has 16 residues. CDR1 SGHAT and CDR2 FQNNGV come from the germline V gene. J gave up 1 base and V 6 bases, and 10 bases lay outside the gene matches. The CDR3 spells CASRLSWRGGSYEQYF. CDR3 sequence (DNA): TGTGCCAGCAGACTTTCTTGGCGGGGGGGTTCCTACGAGCAGTACTTC.

This clone was observed a handful of times. This CDR3 reads CASSQARAPIYEQYF. In DNA form, the CDR3 reads TGCGCCAGCAGCCAAGCCCGGGCACCAATCTACGAGCAGTACTTC. V gene TRBV4-3 combines with J gene TRBJ2-7; D uncertain. The CDR3 sequence is 15 residues long. V was trimmed by 1 base and J by 3 bases, leaving 13 bases between them. Germline V gene sequence: CDR1 LGHNA, CDR2 YSLEER.

The rearrangement uses TRBV7-2 and TRBJ2-6; 8 nucleotides match TRBD1. After removal of 5 bases from V and 0 bases from J, the junction contained 0 bases not matched to a gene. Germline CDR1 reads SGHTA; CDR2 reads FQGNSA. The CDR3 runs 15 residues. CDR3 sequence: CASSGQGSGANVLTF. The CDR3 region has the DNA TGTGCCAGCAGCGGACAGGGCTCTGGGGCCAACGTCCTGACTTTC.

The chain carries TRBV5-3 and TRBJ2-1, with a weak D call TRBD1 (6 bases). TRBV5-3 is filed as an ORF, its function uncertain. Trimming took off 4 bases at V and 2 bases at J, with 22 bases between the two ends. CDR3 length: 18 amino acids. The DNA for the CDR3 is TGTGCCAGAAGCATCTCATTCAACAGGGTCAGCGCCTACAATGAGCAGTTCTTC. Amino acid sequence: CARSISFNRVSAYNEQFF.

The chain joins TRBV18 to TRBJ1-3, with a possible D match to TRBD1 (5 bases). The V gene lost 2 bases and the J gene lost 2 bases, with 13 bases spanning the gap. CDR1 is KGHSH, CDR2 LQKENI, per germline. The CDR3 has 16 amino acids. CDR3 nucleotides: TGTGCCAGCTCACCAAGTTCAGGAGGGGCTGGAAACACCATATATTTT. Protein sequence: CASSPSSGGAGNTIYF.

This chain uses TRBV7-2 with TRBJ1-1, with a possible D match to TRBD1 (5 bases). The CDR3 has 14 residues. Per the germline V gene, CDR1 is SGHTA and CDR2 is FQGNSA. Trimming removed 5 bases at V and 3 bases at J, with 13 bases between. The CDR3 protein is CASSRKLGDTEAFF. Written as DNA, the CDR3 is TGTGCCAGCAGCAGGAAGCTGGGGGACACTGAAGCTTTCTTT. Full variable domain (missing parts from reference TRBV7-2 and TRBJ1-1): GAGVSQSPSNKVTEKGKDVELRCDPISGHTALYWYRQSLGQGLEFLIYFQGNSAPDKSGLPSDRFSAERTGGSVSTLTIQRTQQEDSAVYLCASSRKLGDTEAFFGQGTRLTVV.

This chain uses TRBV6-1 with TRBJ1-2; possibly TRBD1 for D (6 bases). This CDR3 spans 14 amino acids. Between the trimmed V and J ends, which lost 6 bases and 8 bases, there was a span of 19 bases. Germline CDR1 MNHNS, CDR2 SASEGT. CDR3 protein: CASSLQGSQGGYTF. The CDR3 DNA reads as TGTGCCAGCAGCCTACAGGGATCCCAAGGGGGCTACACCTTC.

This chain connects TRBV6-5 to TRBJ1-3; D call uncertain. The CDR3 length is 15 residues. Germline CDR1 is MNHEY and CDR2 is SVGAGI. V was trimmed by 3 bases and J by 0 bases, leaving 9 bases between them. The CDR3 coding sequence is TGTGCCAGCAGTTATCGTGGACGCTCTGGAAACACCATATATTTT. It codes for CASSYRGRSGNTIYF.

The chain combines TRBV5-1 with TRBJ1-1; D gene unclear. CDR1 and CDR2 (germline): SGHRS, YFSETQ. The CDR3 runs 15 residues. Between the trimmed V and J ends, which lost 0 bases and 0 bases, there was a span of 9 bases. CDR3 DNA: TGCGCCAGCAGCTTGGCCCCAGAGATGAACACTGAAGCTTTCTTT. Amino acids: CASSLAPEMNTEAFF.